The T cell receptor (beta chain) described here comes from a study of blood T cell repertoires in COVID-19. Participants had their cohort set by participant-reported clinical history. CDR1 GTSNPN and CDR2 SVGIG come from the germline V gene (reference sequence). The CDR3 is 14 residues long. V was pared by 3 bases and J by 0 bases, with 11 bases between. Sequencing used immunoSEQ multiplex PCR; TCRdb keeps in-frame clones, though not all of them. Of about 250,000 clones listed, approximately 90% were seen once; the top ten hold roughly 15%. This TCR came from a man aged 18 to 29 who had recovered from COVID-19. Sequenced material: PBMCs or T cells enriched from blood (not recorded which). The V and J genes are TRBV30 and TRBJ2-5, with D perhaps TRBD2 (6 bases). The CDR3 region is CAWREGGHQETQYF. The CDR3 DNA reads TGTGCCTGGAGGGAGGGAGGCCACCAAGAGACCCAGTACTTC.